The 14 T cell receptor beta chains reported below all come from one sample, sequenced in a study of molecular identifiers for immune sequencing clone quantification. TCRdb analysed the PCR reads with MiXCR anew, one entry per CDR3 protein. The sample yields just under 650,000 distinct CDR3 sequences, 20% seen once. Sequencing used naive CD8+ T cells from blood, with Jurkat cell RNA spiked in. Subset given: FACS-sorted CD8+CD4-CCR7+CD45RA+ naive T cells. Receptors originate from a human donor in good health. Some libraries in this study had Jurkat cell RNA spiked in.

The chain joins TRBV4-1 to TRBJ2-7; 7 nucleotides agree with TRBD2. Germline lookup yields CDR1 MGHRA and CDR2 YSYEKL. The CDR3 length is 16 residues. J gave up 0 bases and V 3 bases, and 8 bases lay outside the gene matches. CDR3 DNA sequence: TGCGCCAGCAGCCAGGACGACGGGGGGAGCTCCTACGAGCAGTACTTC. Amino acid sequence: CASSQDDGGSSYEQYF.

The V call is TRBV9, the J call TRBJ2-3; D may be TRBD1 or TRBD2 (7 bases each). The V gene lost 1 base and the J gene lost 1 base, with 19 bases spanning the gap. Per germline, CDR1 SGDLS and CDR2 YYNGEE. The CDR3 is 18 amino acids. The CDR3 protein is CASSVSPQGGEGTDTQYF. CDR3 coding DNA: TGTGCCAGCAGCGTATCTCCCCAGGGGGGGGAAGGCACAGATACGCAGTATTTT.

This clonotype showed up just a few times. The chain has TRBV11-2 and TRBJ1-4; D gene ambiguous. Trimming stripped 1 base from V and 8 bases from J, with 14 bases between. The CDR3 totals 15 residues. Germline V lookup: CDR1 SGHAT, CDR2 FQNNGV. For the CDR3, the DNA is TGTGCCAGCAGCTTAGGGGCCGCCGCCGGGGAAAAACTGTTTTTT. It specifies CASSLGAAAGEKLFF. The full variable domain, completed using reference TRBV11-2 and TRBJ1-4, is EAGVAQSPRYKIIEKRQSVAFWCNPISGHATLYWYQQILGQGPKLLIQFQNNGVVDDSQLPKDRFSAERLKGVDSTLKIQPAKLEDSAVYLCASSLGAAAGEKLFFGSGTQLSVL.

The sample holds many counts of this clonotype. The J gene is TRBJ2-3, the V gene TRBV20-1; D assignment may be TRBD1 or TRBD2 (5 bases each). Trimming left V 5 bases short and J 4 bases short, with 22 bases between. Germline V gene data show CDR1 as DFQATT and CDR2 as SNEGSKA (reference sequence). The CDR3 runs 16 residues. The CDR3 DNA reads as TGCAGTGCTCAACCCCTATTGGGGGTGAAAGCAGATACGCAGTATTTT. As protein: CSAQPLLGVKADTQYF.

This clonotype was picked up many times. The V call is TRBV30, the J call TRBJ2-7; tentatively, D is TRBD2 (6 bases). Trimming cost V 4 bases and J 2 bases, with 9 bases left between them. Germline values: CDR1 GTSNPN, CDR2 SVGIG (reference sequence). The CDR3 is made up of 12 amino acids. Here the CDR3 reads CAWMGTAYEQYF. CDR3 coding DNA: TGTGCCTGGATGGGGACTGCCTACGAGCAGTACTTC.

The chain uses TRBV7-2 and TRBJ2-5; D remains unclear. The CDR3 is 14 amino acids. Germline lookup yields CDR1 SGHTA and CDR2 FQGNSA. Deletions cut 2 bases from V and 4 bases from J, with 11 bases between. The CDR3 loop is CASSLSGRLETQYF. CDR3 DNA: TGTGCCAGCAGCTTATCGGGCAGACTAGAGACCCAGTACTTC.

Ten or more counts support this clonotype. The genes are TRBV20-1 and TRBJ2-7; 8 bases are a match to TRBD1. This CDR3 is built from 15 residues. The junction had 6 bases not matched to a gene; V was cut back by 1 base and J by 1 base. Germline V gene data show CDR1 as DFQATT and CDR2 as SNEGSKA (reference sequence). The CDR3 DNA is TGCAGTGCTAGAGTTTACCGGGACAGGTCCTACGAGCAGTACTTC. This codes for CSARVYRDRSYEQYF.

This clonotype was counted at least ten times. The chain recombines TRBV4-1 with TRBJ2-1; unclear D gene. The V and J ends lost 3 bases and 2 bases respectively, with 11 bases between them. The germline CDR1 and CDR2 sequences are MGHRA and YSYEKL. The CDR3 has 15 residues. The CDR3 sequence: CASSQGDSTYNEQFF. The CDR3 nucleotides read TGCGCCAGCAGCCAGGGCGATTCTACCTACAATGAGCAGTTCTTC.

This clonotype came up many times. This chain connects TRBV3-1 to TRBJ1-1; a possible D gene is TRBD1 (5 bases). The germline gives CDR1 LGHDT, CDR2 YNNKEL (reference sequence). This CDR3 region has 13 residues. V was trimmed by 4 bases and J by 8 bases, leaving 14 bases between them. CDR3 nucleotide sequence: TGTGCCAGCAGCCGTACCGGGACCGTCGAAGCTTTCTTT. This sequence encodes CASSRTGTVEAFF.

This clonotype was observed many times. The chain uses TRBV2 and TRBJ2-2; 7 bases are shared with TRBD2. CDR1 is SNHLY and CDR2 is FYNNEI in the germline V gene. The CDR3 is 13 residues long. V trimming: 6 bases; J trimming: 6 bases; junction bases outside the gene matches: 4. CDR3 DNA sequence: TGTGCCAGCAGGGCCGGACTAGCCGGGGAGCTGTTTTTT. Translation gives CASRAGLAGELFF.

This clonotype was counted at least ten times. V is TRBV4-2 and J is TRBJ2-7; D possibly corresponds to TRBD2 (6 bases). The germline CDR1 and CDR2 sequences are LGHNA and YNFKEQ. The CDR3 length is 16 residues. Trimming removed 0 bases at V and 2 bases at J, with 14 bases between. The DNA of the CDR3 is TGTGCCAGCAGCCAAGAGGCACTAGCCACTCCCTACGAGCAGTACTTC. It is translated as CASSQEALATPYEQYF.

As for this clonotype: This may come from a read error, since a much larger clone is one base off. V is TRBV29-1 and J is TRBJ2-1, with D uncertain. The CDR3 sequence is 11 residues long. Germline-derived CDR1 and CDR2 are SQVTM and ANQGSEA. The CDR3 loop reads CSVKEHNEQFF. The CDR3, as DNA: TGCAGCGTTAAAGAGCACAATGAGCAGTTCTTC.

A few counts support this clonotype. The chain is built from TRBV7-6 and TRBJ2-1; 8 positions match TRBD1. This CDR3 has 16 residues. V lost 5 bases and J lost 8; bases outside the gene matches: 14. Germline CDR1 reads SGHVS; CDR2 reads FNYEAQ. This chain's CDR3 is CASSRGRTGIVDEQFF. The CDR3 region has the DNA TGTGCCAGCAGCCGCGGAAGGACAGGGATAGTGGATGAGCAGTTCTTC. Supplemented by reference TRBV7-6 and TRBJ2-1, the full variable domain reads GAGVSQSPRYKVTKRGQDVALRCDPISGHVSLYWYRQALGQGPEFLTYFNYEAQQDKSGLPNDRFSAERPEGSISTLTIQRTEQRDSAMYRCASSRGRTGIVDEQFFGPGTRLTVL.

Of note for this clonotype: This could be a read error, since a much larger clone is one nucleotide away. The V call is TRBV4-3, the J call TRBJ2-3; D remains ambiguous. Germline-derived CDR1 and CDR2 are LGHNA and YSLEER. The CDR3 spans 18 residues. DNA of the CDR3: TGCGCCAGCGGCCAAGACTCGGCGCCGGCAGTGCAAACAGATACGCAGTATTTT. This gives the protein CASGQDSAPAVQTDTQYF.